Listed here are 18 T cell receptor beta chains from one sample, sequenced in a study of response to subunit inactivated influenza vaccine. TCRdb processed the RT-PCR reads anew with MiXCR; each CDR3 protein has one entry. The sample lists about 570,000 distinct CDR3 sequences, about 11% occurring once. These records were also assigned to another study, of T cells expressing NK-cell markers. This second report adds: TCR beta cDNA was made by 5'RACE template switching with UMIs.

The material was PBMCs from blood, obtained on the day of vaccination. These receptor sequences come from a middle-aged man who received an inactivated influenza vaccine.

The rearrangement links TRBV7-2 to TRBJ1-4, with D unclear. This CDR3 has 14 amino acids. Germline V CDR1 and CDR2: SGHTA, FQGNSA. The V end was cut by 2 bases, the J end by 0 bases, with 4 bases between. The CDR3 reads CASSLYSTNEKLFF. CDR3 DNA: TGTGCCAGCAGCTTATACTCAACTAATGAAAAACTGTTTTTT.

The chain carries TRBV11-2 and TRBJ2-5, with D perhaps TRBD1 or TRBD2 (6 bases each). V lost 1 base, J lost 0 bases, and 9 bases lay in between. The CDR3 is 15 residues long. CDR1 is SGHAT, CDR2 FQNNGV, per germline. CDR3 sequence reads: CASSLVGGYQETQYF. DNA for the CDR3: TGTGCCAGCAGCTTAGTCGGGGGCTACCAAGAGACCCAGTACTTC.

The V call is TRBV19, the J call TRBJ2-5; TRBD2 matches at 13 bases. Germline CDR1 is LNHDA and CDR2 is SQIVND (reference sequence). V was clipped by 3 bases and J by 3 bases; unmatched bases: 4. The CDR3 runs to 16 residues. In nucleotides, the CDR3 is TGTGCCAGTAGTATGAGGACTAGCGGGAGTAAAGAGACCCAGTACTTC. Translating gives CASSMRTSGSKETQYF.

This chain joins TRBV30 and TRBJ2-5, with 7 bases identical to TRBD1. Unmatched junction bases numbered 7, after V lost 2 bases and J lost 7 bases. The CDR3 is made up of 13 amino acids. CDR1 GTSNPN and CDR2 SVGIG come from the germline V gene (reference sequence). The CDR3 is CAWSPKGAGTQYF. CDR3 bases: TGTGCCTGGAGTCCTAAGGGGGCGGGGACCCAGTACTTC.

In nucleotides, the CDR3 is TGTGCCATCAGGGACAGGGACGGTGAGCAGTTCTTC. Translated: CAIRDRDGEQFF. The chain carries TRBV10-3 and TRBJ2-1, with 8 bases aligning to TRBD1. The germline CDR1 and CDR2 sequences are ENHRY and SYGVKD. J was trimmed by 9 bases and V by 6 bases; bases with no gene match: 4. This CDR3 has 12 residues.

This clonotype has only a few counts. The J gene is TRBJ2-1, the V gene TRBV10-3; TRBD2 agrees at 10 bases. V was clipped by 4 bases and J by 7 bases; unmatched bases: 10. This CDR3 region has 16 residues. The germline CDR1 and CDR2 sequences are ENHRY and SYGVKD. This chain's CDR3 is CAISGIQRGGLNEQFF. The CDR3 DNA is TGTGCCATCAGTGGTATTCAGCGGGGGGGCCTAAATGAGCAGTTCTTC.

The chain employs TRBV12-3 or TRBV12-4 and TRBJ2-3; D not resolved. The germline V and J ends were trimmed by 5 bases and 6 bases, with 12 bases remaining between them. The CDR3 is 13 amino acids. The CDR3 sequence is CASSLYKADTQYF. CDR3 coding DNA: TGTGCCAGCAGTCTATACAAAGCGGATACGCAGTATTTT.

There are many counts of this clonotype. The V gene is TRBV20-1, the J gene TRBJ2-7; 8 bases are a match to TRBD2. The CDR3 spans 14 residues. Germline CDR1 DFQATT, CDR2 SNEGSKA (reference sequence). Trimming removed 3 bases from V and 6 bases from J; junction bases left unmatched: 10. The CDR3 DNA follows: TGCAGTGCTAGTCCGGGAGGGACGGGAAGCGAGCAGTACTTC. Translation: CSASPGGTGSEQYF.

In its sample, this clonotype was seen a few times. The J gene is TRBJ1-6, the V gene TRBV12-3 or TRBV12-4; D gene ambiguous. CDR3 length: 13 amino acids. The V gene lost 7 bases and the J gene lost 7 bases, with 11 bases spanning the gap. In nucleotides, the CDR3 is TGTGCCAGCAACTCAGAGTGGAATTCACCCCTCCACTTT. It encodes CASNSEWNSPLHF.

The genes are TRBV20-1 and TRBJ1-2; possible D gene TRBD1, 6 bases. V was cut by 3 bases and J by 3 bases, with 14 bases left in between. The CDR3 has 14 amino acids. Looked up from germline, CDR1 is DFQATT and CDR2 is SNEGSKA (reference sequence). The CDR3 reads CSASQDRTHYGYTF. CDR3 nucleotide sequence: TGCAGTGCTAGCCAGGACAGAACTCACTATGGCTACACCTTC.

This clonotype was recorded at least ten times. The gene calls are TRBV4-1 and TRBJ2-1; D not certain. CDR3 size: 15 residues. Germline CDR1 reads MGHRA; CDR2 reads YSYEKL. V was shortened by 4 bases and J by 0 bases, with 10 bases between the two germline ends. Here the CDR3 reads CASSPMGSSYNEQFF. The CDR3 nucleotides are TGCGCCAGCAGCCCCATGGGCAGCTCCTACAATGAGCAGTTCTTC.

The chain links TRBV5-4 to TRBJ2-7, with D hard to call. The V end was cut by 4 bases, the J end by 2 bases, with 13 bases between. Germline values: CDR1 SGHNT, CDR2 YYREEE (reference sequence). The CDR3 loop spans 14 amino acids. CDR3 loop: CASSRTRPPYEQYF. DNA of the CDR3: TGTGCCAGCAGCCGCACCAGGCCCCCCTACGAGCAGTACTTC.

The rearrangement links TRBV11-2 to TRBJ2-4; TRBD1 or TRBD2 may be the D gene (5 bases each). This CDR3 spans 15 amino acids. Germline V gives CDR1 SGHAT, CDR2 FQNNGV. The ends were cut back, 1 base at V and 8 bases at J, with 15 bases in the middle. The CDR3 region has the DNA TGTGCCAGCAGCTTAGGTCGAGGGGCCCCTTACATTCAGTACTTC. Amino acids: CASSLGRGAPYIQYF.

CDR3 bases: TGTGCCAGCAGCTTCGGGACTAGCGGCCTACCGGGCGGGGAGCTGTTTTTT. Its translation is CASSFGTSGLPGGELFF. The gene calls are TRBV7-3 and TRBJ2-2, with TRBD2 matching over 11 bases. V lost 3 bases to trimming and J lost 7 bases; unmatched junction nucleotides: 10. Germline CDR1 is SGHTA and CDR2 is FQGTGA. The CDR3 consists of 17 residues.

The sample holds a few counts of this clonotype. The J gene is TRBJ1-1, the V gene TRBV6-5, with TRBD1 matching over 7 bases. The J segment lost 8 bases and the V segment lost 2 bases, leaving 5 bases of the junction unmatched. CDR1 and CDR2 from the germline V gene are MNHEY and SVGAGI. This CDR3 contains 13 residues. CDR3 bases: TGTGCCAGCAGTTACCGGGACAGTAGAGAAGCTTTCTTT. It specifies CASSYRDSREAFF.

This clonotype was picked up many times. The J gene is TRBJ1-5, the V gene TRBV12-3 or TRBV12-4; D not certain. Trimming took 3 bases from V and 4 from J, leaving 7 bases between them. The CDR3 has 13 amino acids. Written as DNA, the CDR3 is TGTGCCAGCAGTTTCACCGAGAATCAGCCCCAGCATTTT. Protein sequence: CASSFTENQPQHF.

This clonotype was counted a few times. The chain recombines TRBV7-8 with TRBJ2-3; no definite D call. With 10 bases removed from V and 2 bases from J, the gap between germline ends came to 10 bases. The germline gives CDR1 SGHVS, CDR2 FQNEAQ. The CDR3 totals 12 residues. For the CDR3, the DNA is TGTGCCACCTCCCACCTCACAGATACGCAGTATTTT. Translated: CATSHLTDTQYF. The full variable domain, completed using reference TRBV7-8 and TRBJ2-3, is GAGVSQSPRYKVAKRGQDVALRCDPISGHVSLFWYQQALGQGPEFLTYFQNEAQLDKSGLPSDRFFAERPEGSVSTLKIQRTQQEDSAVYLCATSHLTDTQYFGPGTRLTVL.

J is TRBJ1-6 and V is TRBV7-2; D remains ambiguous. V lost 4 bases to trimming and J lost 10 bases, with 17 bases between them. Germline lookup yields CDR1 SGHTA and CDR2 FQGNSA. This CDR3 region has 15 residues. The CDR3, as DNA: TGTGCCAGCAGCTCATCGGGAAGCCGTGGCTCACCCCTCCACTTT. Its translation is CASSSSGSRGSPLHF.